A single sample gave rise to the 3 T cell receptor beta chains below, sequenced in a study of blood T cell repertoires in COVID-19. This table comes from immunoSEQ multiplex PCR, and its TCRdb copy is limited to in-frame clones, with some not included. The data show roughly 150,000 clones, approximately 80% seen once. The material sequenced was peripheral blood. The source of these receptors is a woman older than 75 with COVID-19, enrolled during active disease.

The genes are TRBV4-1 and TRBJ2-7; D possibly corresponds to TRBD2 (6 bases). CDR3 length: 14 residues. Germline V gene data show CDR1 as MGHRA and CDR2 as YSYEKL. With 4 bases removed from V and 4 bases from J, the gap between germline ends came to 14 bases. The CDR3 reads CASSPGTYPYEQYF. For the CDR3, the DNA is TGCGCCAGCAGCCCCGGGACTTATCCTTACGAGCAGTACTTC.

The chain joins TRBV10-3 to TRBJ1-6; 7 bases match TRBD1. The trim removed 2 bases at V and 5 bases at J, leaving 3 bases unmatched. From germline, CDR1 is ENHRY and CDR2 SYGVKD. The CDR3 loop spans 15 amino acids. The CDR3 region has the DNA TGTGCCATCAGTGAGGGGACAGAGAATAATTCACCCCTCCACTTT. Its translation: CAISEGTENNSPLHF.

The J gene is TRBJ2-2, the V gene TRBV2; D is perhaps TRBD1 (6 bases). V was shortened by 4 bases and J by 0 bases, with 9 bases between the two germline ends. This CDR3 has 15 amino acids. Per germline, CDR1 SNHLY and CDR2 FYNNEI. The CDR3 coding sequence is TGTGCCAGCAGTGTCCAGGGGCCGAACACCGGGGAGCTGTTTTTT. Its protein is CASSVQGPNTGELFF.